This T cell receptor (beta chain) comes out of a study of a mutant IDH1 vaccine in newly diagnosed glioma. Whole-study context: Patients' prior therapy spanned radiotherapy, temozolomide, or both; most underwent both.

As to time point: baseline, week 1 (first vaccination visit). Treatment indicated: pre-vaccination baseline after standard-of-care therapy. New WHO grade 3 or 4 astrocytomas that were IDH1-mutant and ATRX-lost occurred in the donors. Study-level findings and limits: Pseudoprogression appears to have had no connection to changes in top peripheral T cell clonotypes.

The CDR3 extends over 15 amino acids. V shed 0 bases and J shed 3 bases, with 11 bases lying between them. Germline-derived CDR1 and CDR2 are LGHNA and YSLEER. TCRdb keeps only in-frame clones here, not all; method: immunoSEQ multiplex PCR. In the table there are 23,000 or so clones, 90% to 95% of which are singletons. In regard to this clone: Antigen unknown.

This sequence joins TRBV4-3 and TRBJ1-2; D is uncertain. The sample here was PBMCs, taken from a glioma patient treated with radiotherapy, temozolomide or both. The sequence derives from a man between 40 and 49 years old with glioma. CDR3: CASSQDFSADYGYTF. The CDR3 coding sequence is TGCGCCAGCAGCCAAGATTTTTCGGCAGACTATGGCTACACCTTC.